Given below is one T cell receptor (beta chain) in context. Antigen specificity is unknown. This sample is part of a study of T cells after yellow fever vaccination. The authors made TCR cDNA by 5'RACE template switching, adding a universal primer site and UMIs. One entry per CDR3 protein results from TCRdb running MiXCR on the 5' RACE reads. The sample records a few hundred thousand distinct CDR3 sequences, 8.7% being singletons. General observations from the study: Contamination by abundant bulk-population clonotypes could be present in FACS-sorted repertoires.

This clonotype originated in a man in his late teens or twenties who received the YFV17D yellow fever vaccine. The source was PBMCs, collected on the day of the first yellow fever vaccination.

Written as DNA, the CDR3 is TGTGCCAGCAGCGTAGTAACGGGAGGGACGGGCGGTAACTATGGCTACACCTTC. This codes for CASSVVTGGTGGNYGYTF. The rearrangement links TRBV9 to TRBJ1-2, with D maybe TRBD1 (5 bases). The CDR3 covers 18 residues. The V end was cut by 0 bases, the J end by 1 base, with 19 bases between. Germline-derived CDR1 and CDR2 are SGDLS and YYNGEE. Filled out from reference TRBV9 and TRBJ1-2, the complete variable domain reads DSGVTQTPKHLITATGQRVTLRCSPRSGDLSVYWYQQSLDQGLQFLIQYYNGEERAKGNILERFSAQQFPDLHSELNLSSLELGDSALYFCASSVVTGGTGGNYGYTFGSGTRLTVV.